The present T cell receptor (beta chain) was sequenced within a study of shared clonotypes between healthy human individuals. Study-level findings and limits: Non-shared clonotypes were found to have lower generation probabilities than the clonotypes that were shared by all four of the sorted-subset donors.

The data were produced by immunoSEQ multiplex PCR, yet TCRdb's version contains in-frame clones alone and is incomplete. The sample consists of some 1 million clones, 75% of them appearing once. Germline assignment: CDR1 SGHKS and CDR2 YYEKEE (reference sequence). The CDR3 length is 16 residues. Trimming at V came to 2 bases and at J to 4 bases, leaving 8 bases not matched to a gene. In the case of this clone: The antigen remains unidentified.

Material for sequencing was memory CD4+ T cells sorted from blood. As to subset: CD45RA-negative fraction. This TCR was recovered from a man aged 18 to 35 in good health. The J gene is TRBJ2-2, the V gene TRBV5-5, with 7 bases identical to TRBD2. CDR3 residues: CASSLGAGERTGELFF. CDR3 in DNA: TGTGCCAGCAGCTTAGGGGCGGGGGAACGCACCGGGGAGCTGTTTTTT.